One sample yielded the 13 T cell receptor beta chains listed below, sequenced in a study of T cells in localized non-small cell lung cancer. The repertoire was sequenced with immunoSEQ multiplex PCR; TCRdb's copy has only in-frame clones and lacks some. The sample lists roughly 89,000 clones, just over 90% seen once, with approximately 4% in the top ten. Sequenced material: PBMCs, taken before any cancer treatment. All receptors come from a woman aged 35 to 70 with stage II squamous cell lung carcinoma.

The V gene is TRBV10-3, the J gene TRBJ1-1; D possibly corresponds to TRBD1 (5 bases). The CDR3 extends over 14 amino acids. Trimming pared 4 bases from V and 1 base from J, leaving 10 bases between. In germline, CDR1 is ENHRY, CDR2 SYGVKD. For the CDR3, the DNA is TGTGCCATCAGTGGGGGGACTTCGAACACTGAAGCTTTCTTT. Its translation is CAISGGTSNTEAFF.

The rearrangement uses TRBV6-1 and TRBJ2-1; D remains ambiguous. The CDR3 is made up of 13 amino acids. V lost 9 bases to trimming and J lost 4 bases, with 13 bases between them. The germline gives CDR1 MNHNS, CDR2 SASEGT. This CDR3 is CASREVSYNEQFF. The CDR3 coding sequence is TGTGCCAGTCGCGAAGTATCATACAATGAGCAGTTCTTC.

This chain connects TRBV5-1 to TRBJ2-2, with D possibly TRBD1 on 5 matching bases. Trimming stripped 0 bases from V and 6 bases from J, with 9 bases between. There are 14 residues in the CDR3. Per germline, CDR1 SGHRS and CDR2 YFSETQ. CDR3 region: CASSLGTGPGELFF. In DNA, the CDR3 is TGCGCCAGCAGCTTGGGAACAGGTCCCGGGGAGCTGTTTTTT.

The chain combines TRBV27 with TRBJ2-3; TRBD2 agrees at 11 bases. Germline V lookup: CDR1 MNHEY, CDR2 SMNVEV (reference sequence). This CDR3 comprises 16 residues. After removal of 3 bases from V and 3 bases from J, the junction contained 5 bases not matched to a gene. As DNA, the CDR3 is TGTGCCAGCAGTTTCCTAGCGGGGGGACTGACAGATACGCAGTATTTT. The encoded protein is CASSFLAGGLTDTQYF.

The CDR3 region has the DNA TGTGCCAGCAGCTTAGTCTTAGCCACTGGGGCCAACGTCCTGACTTTC. This sequence encodes CASSLVLATGANVLTF. This chain joins TRBV7-9 and TRBJ2-6; no firm D call. The CDR3 extends over 16 amino acids. Germline CDR1 reads SEHNR; CDR2 reads FQNEAQ (reference sequence). V was cut by 1 base and J by 2 bases, with 9 bases left in between.

Note on this clone: The sample holds other DNA sequences that translate to the same CDR3. V usage is TRBV27 and J usage is TRBJ1-4; D is undetermined. Trimming removed 2 bases at V and 0 bases at J, with 10 bases between. CDR3 length equals 16 residues. Germline CDR1 and CDR2: MNHEY and SMNVEV (reference sequence). CDR3 nucleotide sequence: TGTGCCAGCAGTTTACTGGGCAGTGCAACTAATGAAAAACTGTTTTTT. Its protein is CASSLLGSATNEKLFF.

This sequence joins TRBV29-1 and TRBJ2-1; unclear D gene. The V gene lost 4 bases and the J gene lost 2 bases, with 12 bases spanning the gap. Germline CDR1 SQVTM, CDR2 ANQGSEA. The CDR3 consists of 14 residues. Here the CDR3 DNA reads TGCAGCGTTGTACTCGGAGCCACCTACAATGAGCAGTTCTTC. This codes for CSVVLGATYNEQFF.

This sequence joins TRBV18 and TRBJ1-3, with D hard to call. CDR1 is KGHSH, CDR2 LQKENI, per germline. CDR3 length: 13 amino acids. V was cut by 2 bases and J by 2 bases, with 4 bases left in between. The CDR3: CASSPGTGNTIYF. CDR3 nucleotide sequence: TGTGCCAGCTCACCAGGGACTGGAAACACCATATATTTT.

V and J are TRBV2 and TRBJ1-4; 7 bases line up with TRBD1. V lost 7 bases and J lost 8; bases outside the gene matches: 7. Per the germline V gene, CDR1 is SNHLY and CDR2 is FYNNEI. The CDR3 runs 13 residues. CDR3 sequence (DNA): TGTGCCAGCAATCAGGGGGTAGGGGAAAAACTGTTTTTT. Its translation: CASNQGVGEKLFF. The complete variable domain, with remaining parts taken from reference TRBV2 and TRBJ1-4, reads EPEVTQTPSHQVTQMGQEVILRCVPISNHLYFYWYRQILGQKVEFLVSFYNNEISEKSEIFDDQFSVERPDGSNFTLKIRSTKLEDSAMYFCASNQGVGEKLFFGSGTQLSVL.

The chain couples TRBV19 to TRBJ2-3; D possibly corresponds to TRBD1 (6 bases). This CDR3 has 15 residues. The ends were cut back, 3 bases at V and 6 bases at J, with 16 bases in the middle. Germline values: CDR1 LNHDA, CDR2 SQIVND (reference sequence). For the CDR3, the DNA is TGTGCCAGTAGTATTCAAGGCAGGGGACGGGATACGCAGTATTTT. Translating it yields CASSIQGRGRDTQYF.

This clone came up a few times. The V call is TRBV2, the J call TRBJ1-1, with D uncertain. V lost 6 bases and J 1 base, leaving 12 bases between the germline ends. CDR1 SNHLY and CDR2 FYNNEI come from the germline V gene. The CDR3 consists of 14 residues. The CDR3 bases are TGTGCCAGCAGGGTCAGCGCCCCGAACACTGAAGCTTTCTTT. This codes for CASRVSAPNTEAFF.

The chain is built from TRBV19 and TRBJ1-2, with D tentatively TRBD1 (5 bases). V gave up 3 bases and J gave up 3 bases, with 14 bases separating them. Germline CDR1 is LNHDA and CDR2 is SQIVND (reference sequence). The CDR3 extends over 15 amino acids. The CDR3 DNA sequence: TGTGCCAGTAGTATCTGGCGGTTCAGGGACTATGGCTACACCTTC. Encoded protein: CASSIWRFRDYGYTF.

The V call is TRBV5-1, the J call TRBJ2-7, with D perhaps being TRBD1 or TRBD2 (5 bases each). V was trimmed by 4 bases and J by 6 bases, leaving 11 bases between them. The germline gives CDR1 SGHRS, CDR2 YFSETQ. CDR3 length equals 12 residues. The CDR3 region has the DNA TGCGCCAGCAGCCCCCTAGGGACCGAGCAGTACTTC. Protein: CASSPLGTEQYF.